The rows below give T cell receptor beta chains drawn from one sample of a study of blood T cell repertoires in COVID-19. Method: immunoSEQ multiplex PCR; TCRdb's copy keeps in-frame clones and lacks some. The table has roughly 140,000 clones, approximately 89% seen once. The sequenced sample consisted of peripheral blood. These receptor sequences come from a human donor in a cohort sampled during active COVID-19. CDR3s include the opening cysteine and the closing phenylalanine or tryptophan. Fields, in order: CDR3 DNA, CDR3 protein, V gene, D gene, CDR3 length, clone size, J gene. The D gene is left open where the match is weak. Clone size is stated in some rows and not others, as once, few, many or a class when expanded.

CDR3nt: TGTGCCACCAGCAGGTCCCCGGGACAGGGGGTCGCCTACGAGCAGTACTTC
CDR3aa: CATSRSPGQGVAYEQYF
v_gene: TRBV15
d_gene: TRBD1
len: 17
abundance: NA
j_gene: TRBJ2-7

CDR3nt: TGTGCCAGCAGCTCGGGACAGGGGGAGACCCAGTACTTC
CDR3aa: CASSSGQGETQYF
v_gene: TRBV7-8
d_gene: TRBD1
len: 13
abundance: few
j_gene: TRBJ2-5

CDR3nt: TGCGCCAGCAGCCCTAGCGGGGGTGGGACCTACGAGCAGTACTTC
CDR3aa: CASSPSGGGTYEQYF
v_gene: TRBV10-2
d_gene: TRBD2
len: 15
abundance: NA
j_gene: TRBJ2-7

CDR3nt: TGTGCCAGCAGTCCCGACGGAAATCCAGGGGAATATGGCTACACCTTC
CDR3aa: CASSPDGNPGEYGYTF
v_gene: TRBV3-1/TRBV3-2
d_gene: NA
len: 16
abundance: once
j_gene: TRBJ1-2

CDR3nt: TGTGCCAGTAGTATGAGGGGGCGCGAATCACCCCTCCACTTT
CDR3aa: CASSMRGRESPLHF
v_gene: TRBV19
d_gene: TRBD1
len: 14
abundance: few
j_gene: TRBJ1-6

CDR3nt: TGTGCCAGCAGTTACCGTATTCCGGGACTAGCGGGGGACGAGACCCAGTACTTC
CDR3aa: CASSYRIPGLAGDETQYF
v_gene: TRBV6-2/TRBV6-3
d_gene: TRBD2
len: 18
abundance: NA
j_gene: TRBJ2-5

CDR3nt: TGTGCCAGCAGTTACAACTCCAACACTGAAGCTTTCTTT
CDR3aa: CASSYNSNTEAFF
v_gene: TRBV6-2/TRBV6-3
d_gene: NA
len: 13
abundance: NA
j_gene: TRBJ1-1

CDR3nt: TGTGCCAGCAGCTTGGGACAGGGGTCCACCGGGGAGCTGTTTTTT
CDR3aa: CASSLGQGSTGELFF
v_gene: TRBV11-3
d_gene: TRBD1
len: 15
abundance: NA
j_gene: TRBJ2-2

CDR3nt: TGTGCCAGCAGTTACTTAGGGGGCAGTAACTATGGCTACACCTTC
CDR3aa: CASSYLGGSNYGYTF
v_gene: TRBV6-2/TRBV6-3
d_gene: TRBD1
len: 15
abundance: NA
j_gene: TRBJ1-2

CDR3nt: TGTGCCAGCAGCCCGACCGGGACAGGCATAACTAACTATGGCTACACCTTC
CDR3aa: CASSPTGTGITNYGYTF
v_gene: TRBV7-9
d_gene: TRBD1
len: 17
abundance: few
j_gene: TRBJ1-2

CDR3nt: TGTGCCAGCAGTCCCTGGCGGAGAGAGCAGCCCCAGCATTTT
CDR3aa: CASSPWRREQPQHF
v_gene: TRBV6-5
d_gene: NA
len: 14
abundance: NA
j_gene: TRBJ1-5

CDR3nt: TGTGCCAGCAGCTGGGACAGCACCTCTACCTACGAGCAGTACTTC
CDR3aa: CASSWDSTSTYEQYF
v_gene: TRBV7-2
d_gene: TRBD1
len: 15
abundance: NA
j_gene: TRBJ2-7

CDR3nt: TGTGCCAGCAGCGGGACAGGAATTTTCATGAACACTGAAGCTTTCTTT
CDR3aa: CASSGTGIFMNTEAFF
v_gene: TRBV6-2/TRBV6-3
d_gene: TRBD1
len: 16
abundance: NA
j_gene: TRBJ1-1

CDR3nt: TGTGCCAGCAGCGGACTAGCGGGGGGCCAAGAGACCCAGTACTTC
CDR3aa: CASSGLAGGQETQYF
v_gene: TRBV7-2
d_gene: TRBD2
len: 15
abundance: NA
j_gene: TRBJ2-5

CDR3nt: TGTGCCAGCAGTGAGGGACAGGGCCGTACCACCGGGGAGCTGTTTTTT
CDR3aa: CASSEGQGRTTGELFF
v_gene: TRBV6-1
d_gene: TRBD1
len: 16
abundance: NA
j_gene: TRBJ2-2

CDR3nt: TGTGCCAGCAGCCCGGCAGACTCCCGAGGGGAAAAACTGTTTTTT
CDR3aa: CASSPADSRGEKLFF
v_gene: TRBV3-1/TRBV3-2
d_gene: NA
len: 15
abundance: NA
j_gene: TRBJ1-4

CDR3nt: TGTGCCAGCAGTTTCCTAGCGGGGGGCACAGATACGCAGTATTTT
CDR3aa: CASSFLAGGTDTQYF
v_gene: TRBV2
d_gene: TRBD2
len: 15
abundance: NA
j_gene: TRBJ2-3

CDR3nt: TGTGCCAGTAGTATCCGCGGGAGGGTGGACAATGAGCAGTTCTTC
CDR3aa: CASSIRGRVDNEQFF
v_gene: TRBV19
d_gene: TRBD2
len: 15
abundance: NA
j_gene: TRBJ2-1

CDR3nt: TGTGCCAGCTCACCAGACAGAAATTCACCCCTCCACTTT
CDR3aa: CASSPDRNSPLHF
v_gene: TRBV18
d_gene: NA
len: 13
abundance: NA
j_gene: TRBJ1-6

CDR3nt: TGTGCCAGTAGTAGTGAGTCGTGGGCCACAGATACGCAGTATTTT
CDR3aa: CASSSESWATDTQYF
v_gene: TRBV19
d_gene: NA
len: 15
abundance: NA
j_gene: TRBJ2-3

CDR3nt: TGTGCTAGCAGCCCCGGGAATCAGTTGGAGACCCAGTACTTC
CDR3aa: CASSPGNQLETQYF
v_gene: TRBV7-7
d_gene: NA
len: 14
abundance: NA
j_gene: TRBJ2-5

CDR3nt: TGTGCCAGCCGCCTTTGGTGGGGGGACTATGGCTACACCTTC
CDR3aa: CASRLWWGDYGYTF
v_gene: TRBV6-5
d_gene: NA
len: 14
abundance: NA
j_gene: TRBJ1-2

CDR3nt: TGTGCCAGCAGAATTCTACATCAGGGGCCCCATCAGCCCCAGCATTTT
CDR3aa: CASRILHQGPHQPQHF
v_gene: TRBV28
d_gene: NA
len: 16
abundance: once
j_gene: TRBJ1-5

CDR3nt: TGTGCCAGCAGACCCGGAGGTAGTAGATCCTACGAGCAGTACTTC
CDR3aa: CASRPGGSRSYEQYF
v_gene: TRBV27
d_gene: NA
len: 15
abundance: NA
j_gene: TRBJ2-7

CDR3nt: TGTGCCAGCAGCTCTACTAGCGGGGGCTACAATGAGCAGTTCTTC
CDR3aa: CASSSTSGGYNEQFF
v_gene: TRBV9
d_gene: TRBD2
len: 15
abundance: NA
j_gene: TRBJ2-1

CDR3nt: TGCGCCAGCAGACAGGAAAACTACGAGCAGTACTTC
CDR3aa: CASRQENYEQYF
v_gene: TRBV10-2
d_gene: NA
len: 12
abundance: NA
j_gene: TRBJ2-7

CDR3nt: TGCGCCAGCAGCTTACAGGGGGCCATCTATGGCTACACCTTC
CDR3aa: CASSLQGAIYGYTF
v_gene: TRBV5-1
d_gene: TRBD1
len: 14
abundance: NA
j_gene: TRBJ1-2

CDR3nt: TGTGCAAGTCGCCGCCCCTCCTACAGGGGGAAGGGGACCCGTCCCAAAAACATTCAGTACTTC
CDR3aa: CASRRPSYRGKGTRPKNIQYF
v_gene: TRBV12-2
d_gene: NA
len: 21
abundance: NA
j_gene: TRBJ2-4